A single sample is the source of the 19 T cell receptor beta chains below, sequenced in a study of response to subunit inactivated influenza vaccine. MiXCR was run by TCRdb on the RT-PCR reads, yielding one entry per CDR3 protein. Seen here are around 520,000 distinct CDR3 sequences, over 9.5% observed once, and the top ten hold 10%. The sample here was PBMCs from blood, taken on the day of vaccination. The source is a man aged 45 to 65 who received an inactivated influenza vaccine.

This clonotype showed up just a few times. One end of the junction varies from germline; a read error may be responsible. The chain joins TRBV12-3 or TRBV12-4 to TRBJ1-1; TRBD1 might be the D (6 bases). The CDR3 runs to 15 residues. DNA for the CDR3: TGTGCCAGCAGTCTAGCCGACCCAGGGGTGTCTGAAGCTTTCTTT. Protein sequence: CASSLADPGVSEAFF.

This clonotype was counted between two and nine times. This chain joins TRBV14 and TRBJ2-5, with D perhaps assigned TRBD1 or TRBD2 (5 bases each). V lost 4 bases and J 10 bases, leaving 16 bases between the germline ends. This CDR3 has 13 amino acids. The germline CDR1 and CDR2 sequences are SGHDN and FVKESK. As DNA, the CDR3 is TGTGCCAGCAGCCTCTTCCGGGACCAATACCAGTACTTC. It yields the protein CASSLFRDQYQYF.

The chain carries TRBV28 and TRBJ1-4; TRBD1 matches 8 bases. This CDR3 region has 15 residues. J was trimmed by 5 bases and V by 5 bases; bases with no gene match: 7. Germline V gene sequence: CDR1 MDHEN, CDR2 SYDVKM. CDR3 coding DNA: TGTGCCAGCAGTCAGGGGGCCAGGCCCAATGAAAAACTGTTTTTT. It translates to CASSQGARPNEKLFF.

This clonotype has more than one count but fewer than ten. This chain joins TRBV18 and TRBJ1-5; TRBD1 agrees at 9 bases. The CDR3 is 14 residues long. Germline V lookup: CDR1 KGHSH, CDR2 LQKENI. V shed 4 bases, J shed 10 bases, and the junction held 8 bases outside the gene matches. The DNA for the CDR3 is TGTGCCAGCTCACAGGGGACAGGGACGGGTCCCCAGCATTTT. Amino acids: CASSQGTGTGPQHF.

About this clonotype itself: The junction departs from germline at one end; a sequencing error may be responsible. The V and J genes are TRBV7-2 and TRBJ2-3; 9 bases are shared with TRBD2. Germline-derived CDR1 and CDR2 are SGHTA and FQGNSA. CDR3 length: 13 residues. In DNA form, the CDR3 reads TGCGCCAGCAGCCGTGGACTAGCGGATACGCAGTATTTT. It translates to CASSRGLADTQYF.

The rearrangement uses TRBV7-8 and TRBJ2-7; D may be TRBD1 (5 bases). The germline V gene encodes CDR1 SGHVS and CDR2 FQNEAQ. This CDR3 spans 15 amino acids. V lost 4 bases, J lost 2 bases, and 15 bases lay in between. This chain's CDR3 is CASSSYRINAYEQYF. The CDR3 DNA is TGTGCCAGCAGCTCCTACAGGATAAATGCCTACGAGCAGTACTTC.

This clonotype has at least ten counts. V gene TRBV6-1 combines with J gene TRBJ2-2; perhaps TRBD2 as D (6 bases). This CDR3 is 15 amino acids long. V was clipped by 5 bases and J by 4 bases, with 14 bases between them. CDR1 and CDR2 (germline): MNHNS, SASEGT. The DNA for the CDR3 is TGTGCCAGCAGTATCCTAGCGAGTATCACCGGGGAGCTGTTTTTT. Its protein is CASSILASITGELFF.

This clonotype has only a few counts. CDR3 DNA: TGTGCCAGCTCACCCCGACTAGGGGGGACTAAAGAGACCCAGTACTTC. This encodes CASSPRLGGTKETQYF. The chain combines TRBV18 with TRBJ2-5, with D possibly being TRBD2 (7 bases). The CDR3 runs 16 residues. The germline CDR1 and CDR2 sequences are KGHSH and LQKENI. V dropped 3 bases and J dropped 3 bases, with 17 bases sitting between them.

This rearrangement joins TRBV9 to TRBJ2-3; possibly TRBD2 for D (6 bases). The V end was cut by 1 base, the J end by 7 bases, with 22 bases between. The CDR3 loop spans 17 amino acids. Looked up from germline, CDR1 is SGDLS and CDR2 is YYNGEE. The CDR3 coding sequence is TGTGCCAGCAGCGTAAGCCCCGGGACTCGGGGAACTAATACGCAGTATTTT. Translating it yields CASSVSPGTRGTNTQYF.

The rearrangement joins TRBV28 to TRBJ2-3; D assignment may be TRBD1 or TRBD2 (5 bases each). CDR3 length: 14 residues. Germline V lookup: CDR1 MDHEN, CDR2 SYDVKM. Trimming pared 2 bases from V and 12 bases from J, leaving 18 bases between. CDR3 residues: CASSLAVGTLAQYF. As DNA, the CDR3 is TGTGCCAGCAGTTTAGCTGTCGGGACGCTGGCACAGTATTTT.

The CDR3 is CSAREGTGKNIQYF. DNA of the CDR3: TGCAGTGCTAGGGAAGGGACAGGGAAAAACATTCAGTACTTC. J is TRBJ2-4 and V is TRBV20-1; 9 nucleotides line up with TRBD1. The ends lost 3 bases at V and 4 bases at J; junction bases unmatched: 4. Germline V gene data show CDR1 as DFQATT and CDR2 as SNEGSKA (reference sequence). This CDR3 comprises 14 residues.

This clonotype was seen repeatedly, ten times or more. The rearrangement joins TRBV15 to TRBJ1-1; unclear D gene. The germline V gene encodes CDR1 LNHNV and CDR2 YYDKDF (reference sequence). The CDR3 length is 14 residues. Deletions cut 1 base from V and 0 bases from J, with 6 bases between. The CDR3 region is CATSRGGVNTEAFF. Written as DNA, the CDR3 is TGTGCCACCAGCAGAGGGGGAGTGAACACTGAAGCTTTCTTT.

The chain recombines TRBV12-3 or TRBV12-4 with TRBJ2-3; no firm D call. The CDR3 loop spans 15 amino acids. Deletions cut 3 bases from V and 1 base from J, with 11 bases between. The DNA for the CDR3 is TGTGCCAGCAGTTTTAGTCTGGGCCGCACAGATACGCAGTATTTT. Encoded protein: CASSFSLGRTDTQYF.

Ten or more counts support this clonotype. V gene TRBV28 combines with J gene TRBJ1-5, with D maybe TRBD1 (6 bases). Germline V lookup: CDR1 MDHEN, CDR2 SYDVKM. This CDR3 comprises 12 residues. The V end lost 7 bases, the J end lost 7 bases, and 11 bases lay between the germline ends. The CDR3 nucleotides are TGTGCCAGCACACCGGGGGGCCAGCCCCAGCATTTT. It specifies CASTPGGQPQHF.

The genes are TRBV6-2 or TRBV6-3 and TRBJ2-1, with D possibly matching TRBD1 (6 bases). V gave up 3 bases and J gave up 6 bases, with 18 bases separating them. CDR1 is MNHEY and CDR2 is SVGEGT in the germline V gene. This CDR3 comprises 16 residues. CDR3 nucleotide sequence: TGTGCCAGCAGTTATTTGGGGGCAGGAGGCCCCAATGAGCAGTTCTTC. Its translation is CASSYLGAGGPNEQFF.

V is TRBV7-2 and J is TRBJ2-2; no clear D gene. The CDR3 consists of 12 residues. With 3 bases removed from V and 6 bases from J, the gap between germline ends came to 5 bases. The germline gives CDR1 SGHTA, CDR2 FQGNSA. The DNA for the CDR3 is TGTGCCAGCAGCTTGTACCCCGGGGAGCTGTTTTTT. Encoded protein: CASSLYPGELFF.

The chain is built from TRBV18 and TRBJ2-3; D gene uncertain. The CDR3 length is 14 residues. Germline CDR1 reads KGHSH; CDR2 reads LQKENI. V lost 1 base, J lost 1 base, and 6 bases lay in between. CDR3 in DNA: TGTGCCAGCTCACCACGCCCAGGCACAGATACGCAGTATTTT. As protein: CASSPRPGTDTQYF.

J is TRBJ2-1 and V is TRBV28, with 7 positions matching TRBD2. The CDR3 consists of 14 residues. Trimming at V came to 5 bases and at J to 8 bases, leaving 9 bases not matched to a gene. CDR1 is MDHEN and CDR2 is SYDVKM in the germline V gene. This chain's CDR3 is CASSPLREFDEQFF. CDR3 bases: TGTGCCAGCAGTCCCCTGCGGGAGTTCGATGAGCAGTTCTTC. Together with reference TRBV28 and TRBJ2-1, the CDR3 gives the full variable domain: DVKVTQSSRYLVKRTGEKVFLECVQDMDHENMFWYRQDPGLGLRLIYFSYDVKMKEKGDIPEGYSVSREKKERFSLILESASTNQTSMYLCASSPLREFDEQFFGPGTRLTVL.

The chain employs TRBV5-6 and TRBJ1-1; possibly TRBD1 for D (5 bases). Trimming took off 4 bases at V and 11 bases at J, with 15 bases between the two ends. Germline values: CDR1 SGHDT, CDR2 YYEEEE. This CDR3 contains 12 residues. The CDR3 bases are TGTGCCAGCAGCCCGGGACGGAGGATGGCTTTCTTT. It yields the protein CASSPGRRMAFF.